The clone carrying this TCR beta chain was seen a few times. Its antigen is as yet unknown. CD4+ T cells that had been cultured provided DNA sequenced with the Oncomine TCR Beta short-read assay. TCRdb redid the calling of the PCR reads with MiXCR, one entry per CDR3 protein. The table has about 15,000 distinct CDR3 sequences, about 39% seen once. The data stem from a study of vaccination and CD4 T cells after COVID-19. Study-wide background: Drawing of post-COVID samples took place a median around 100 days after diagnosis (range 35 to 161). For control cultures, the treatment was a CEFX pool, an HIV-1 Nef pool, or no peptide.

J was trimmed by 3 bases and V by 3 bases; bases with no gene match: 4. The CDR3 loop spans 15 amino acids. Germline loops: CDR1 SGHTA, CDR2 FQGNSA. Stated treatment: 10-day PBMC culture with coronavirus spike peptide pools or control peptides (ViraFEST assay). The rearrangement joins TRBV7-2 to TRBJ1-3; 8 bases are a match to TRBD1. The sequencing sample was made of CD4+ T cells from blood, cultured in vitro. The sequence was obtained from a human donor who had recovered from COVID-19. CDR3 bases: TGTGCCAGCAGCTTGACAGGGACAGGTGGAAACACCATATATTTT. Translating it yields CASSLTGTGGNTIYF.